In this sample, the clone carrying this T cell receptor beta chain turned up once. This specimen belongs to a study of shared clonotypes between healthy human individuals. Generated by immunoSEQ multiplex PCR, the TCRdb table keeps only in-frame clones and is missing some. The profile shows almost 700,000 clones, just over 90% of them singletons. The CDR3 has 16 residues. The germline gives CDR1 MNHNY, CDR2 SVGAGI (reference sequence). The J segment lost 4 bases and the V segment lost 2 bases, leaving 8 bases of the junction unmatched. Naive-designated CD8 cells lacked CD45RO, were positively enriched for CCR7, and omitted terminally differentiated effector memory CD45RA+ cells. Caucasian adults residing in Nashville, Tennessee made up all the donors.

The chain joins TRBV6-6 to TRBJ2-3; 8 bases match TRBD1. The source is a man in his thirties or forties in good health. The sequenced sample was naive CD8+ T cells sorted from blood. The CDR3 DNA reads TGTGCCAGCAGTTACGATCGACAGGGGTCGCCAGATACGCAGTATTTT. Protein sequence: CASSYDRQGSPDTQYF.